This T cell receptor (beta chain) derives from a study of CD8+ T cells in alopecia areata. On the study more broadly: Treated patients received oral tofacitinib, 5 to 10 mg twice daily.

Germline V gene sequence: CDR1 PRHDT, CDR2 FYEKMQ (reference sequence). V lost 3 bases to trimming and J lost 7 bases, with 13 bases between them. The CDR3 loop spans 13 amino acids. Extraction of RNA preceded its reverse transcription into cDNA, which served as the sequencing template. Some clones are missing from TCRdb's copy, which holds only in-frame ones; the method was immunoSEQ multiplex PCR. The sample has around 170,000 clones; 40% to 55% are singletons. Sample treatment: oral pan-JAK inhibitor, 5-10 mg twice daily. CD4+ and CD8+ T cells were sorted from PBMCs stained for CD3, CD4 and CD8. Points from the study as a whole: Persistence during tofacitinib was seen for many expanded lesional clones in scalp and blood.

As for this clone: Its antigen is unknown.

The V and J genes are TRBV13 and TRBJ2-7; a weak D match, TRBD1 (6 bases). Sequencing used CD8+ T cells sorted from blood, obtained between weeks 51 and 54, from a patient treated with tofacitinib. This receptor was taken from a human donor with alopecia areata. The CDR3 protein is CASSLDVQGEQYF. CDR3 in DNA: TGTGCCAGCAGCTTGGACGTACAGGGAGAGCAGTACTTC.